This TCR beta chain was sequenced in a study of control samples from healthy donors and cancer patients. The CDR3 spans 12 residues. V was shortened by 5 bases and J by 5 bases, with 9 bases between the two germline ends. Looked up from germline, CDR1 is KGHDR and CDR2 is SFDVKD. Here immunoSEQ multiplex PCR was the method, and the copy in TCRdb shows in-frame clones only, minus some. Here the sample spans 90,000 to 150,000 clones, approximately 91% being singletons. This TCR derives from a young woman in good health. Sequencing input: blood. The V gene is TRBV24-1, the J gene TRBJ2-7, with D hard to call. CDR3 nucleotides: TGTGCCACCAGTGGGGCTCGGGACGAGCAGTACTTC. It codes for CATSGARDEQYF.